This is a list of T cell receptor beta chains from one sample in a study of T cell changes during pregnancy in multiple sclerosis. Generated by immunoSEQ multiplex PCR, the TCRdb table keeps only in-frame clones and is missing some. The repertoire consists of about 60,000 clones, with 80% to 95% occurring once and the leading ten covering 0.7% to 1%. Here the sequenced sample was peripheral blood, taken in the first trimester of pregnancy. The receptors here all came from a female donor with multiple sclerosis, enrolled in a pregnancy study. CDR3s include the opening cysteine and the closing phenylalanine or tryptophan. The D gene is left open where the match is weak. Not all rows give a size; the values are once, few, many and, for expanded clones, a class.

v_gene	j_gene	d_gene	abundance	CDR3aa	CDR3nt
TRBV11-1	TRBJ2-1	NA	NA	CASGQGVSEQFF	TGTGCCAGTGGGCAGGGTGTTAGTGAGCAGTTCTTC
TRBV20-1	TRBJ2-5	TRBD2	once	CSARGGETQYF	TGCAGTGCTAGGGGGGGGGAGACCCAGTACTTC
TRBV18	TRBJ1-6	NA	NA	CASSNLTGVTPLHF	TGTGCCAGCTCCAACCTGACAGGCGTAACGCCCCTCCACTTT
TRBV4-3	TRBJ2-2	TRBD2	NA	CASSRSTSGGIAGTGELFF	TGCGCCAGCAGCCGATCCACTAGCGGGGGAATCGCTGGCACCGGGGAGCTGTTTTTT
TRBV7-2	TRBJ1-4	TRBD1	NA	CASSLGDSVNEKLFF	TGTGCCAGCAGCTTAGGGGACAGTGTTAATGAAAAACTGTTTTTT
TRBV4-2	TRBJ2-5	TRBD2	NA	CASSQSQRTSGETQYF	TGTGCCAGCAGCCAGAGCCAGAGGACTAGCGGTGAGACCCAGTACTTC
TRBV28	TRBJ2-7	NA	NA	CASSFSNRAYEQYF	TGTGCCAGCAGTTTTAGTAACAGGGCCTACGAGCAGTACTTC
TRBV7-3	TRBJ2-3	NA	NA	CASSFGTSTDTQYF	TGTGCCAGCAGCTTTGGGACTAGCACAGATACGCAGTATTTT
TRBV25-1	TRBJ2-5	NA	NA	CASSENRGDNPQETQYF	TGTGCCAGCAGTGAAAACCGGGGGGACAATCCCCAAGAGACCCAGTACTTC
TRBV7-9	TRBJ2-1	TRBD1	NA	CASSLEDRQLPVSYNEQFF	TGTGCCAGCAGCTTAGAGGACAGGCAACTCCCCGTCTCCTACAATGAGCAGTTCTTC
TRBV19	TRBJ2-7	NA	NA	CASSFVLRGEQYF	TGTGCCAGTAGTTTTGTACTACGTGGCGAGCAGTACTTC
TRBV5-4	TRBJ1-5	TRBD1	NA	CASSEGQGNQPQHF	TGTGCCAGCAGCGAGGGACAGGGAAATCAGCCCCAGCATTTT
TRBV21-1	TRBJ1-4	NA	NA	CASSKSSTGIDEKLFF	TGTGCCAGCAGCAAGTCCTCAACAGGAATCGATGAAAAACTGTTTTTT
TRBV7-3	TRBJ2-3	TRBD1	NA	CASSLEGQTQYF	TGTGCCAGCAGCTTAGAGGGACAGACGCAGTATTTT
TRBV11-2	TRBJ2-3	NA	NA	CASSLGTSPTDTQYF	TGTGCCAGCAGCTTAGGGACTTCGCCCACAGATACGCAGTATTTT
TRBV7-2	TRBJ1-2	TRBD1	NA	CASIPVDRGLSPGGYTF	TGTGCCAGCATCCCCGTTGACAGGGGTTTATCTCCGGGTGGCTACACCTTC
TRBV7-2	TRBJ1-1	NA	NA	CASSLQRPGMNTEAFF	TGTGCCAGCAGCTTGCAAAGGCCAGGAATGAACACTGAAGCTTTCTTT
TRBV6-4	TRBJ2-3	NA	NA	CASSERGEGADTQYF	TGTGCCAGCAGTGAGAGAGGAGAGGGGGCAGATACGCAGTATTTT
TRBV11-1	TRBJ2-1	NA	once	CASSLVVYGSDNEQFF	TGTGCCAGCAGCTTAGTTGTTTATGGGAGCGACAATGAGCAGTTCTTC
TRBV7-2	TRBJ1-2	NA	NA	CASSQGVYGYTF	TGTGCCAGCAGCCAAGGGGTCTATGGCTACACCTTC
TRBV6-5	TRBJ1-3	NA	NA	CASSYSGSSGNTIYF	TGTGCCAGCAGTTACTCCGGGAGCTCTGGAAACACCATATATTTT
TRBV7-2	TRBJ2-3	TRBD2	once	CASSRLAGRTDTQYF	TGTGCCAGCAGCCGACTAGCGGGACGGACAGATACGCAGTATTTT
TRBV5-4	TRBJ2-3	NA	NA	CASLTSHGTQYF	TGTGCCAGCCTCACATCTCATGGCACGCAGTATTTT
TRBV14	TRBJ2-7	NA	once	CASSQAGGGFYEQYF	TGTGCCAGCAGCCAAGCGGGTGGAGGCTTCTACGAGCAGTACTTC
TRBV9	TRBJ1-2	NA	NA	CASSVDSIPYGYTF	TGTGCCAGCAGCGTGGACTCCATCCCCTATGGCTACACCTTC
TRBV9	TRBJ2-7	NA	NA	CASSVGGRSSYEQYF	TGTGCCAGCAGCGTAGGGGGGAGGAGCTCCTACGAGCAGTACTTC
TRBV14	TRBJ2-7	NA	NA	CASSQVAYYEQYF	TGTGCCAGCAGCCAAGTCGCCTACTACGAGCAGTACTTC
TRBV7-2	TRBJ2-1	NA	once	CASSLLATSQFF	TGTGCCAGCAGCCTTTTAGCCACGTCGCAGTTCTTC
TRBV6-5	TRBJ2-3	NA	NA	CASSYKGGTDTQYF	TGTGCCAGCAGTTACAAGGGGGGCACAGATACGCAGTATTTT
TRBV4-3	TRBJ2-7	TRBD2	NA	CASSPRAGGQSEQYF	TGCGCCAGCAGCCCTAGAGCGGGGGGGCAGTCCGAGCAGTACTTC
TRBV6-5	TRBJ2-7	TRBD2	once	CASSFQSGGPDEQYF	TGTGCCAGCAGTTTCCAGAGCGGGGGGCCGGATGAGCAGTACTTC
TRBV7-8	TRBJ1-2	TRBD1	NA	CASSDPRTGYNYGYTF	TGTGCCAGCAGCGATCCCAGGACAGGATACAACTATGGCTACACCTTC
TRBV10-2	TRBJ2-7	NA	NA	CASSESNRFPYEQYF	TGCGCCAGCAGTGAGTCGAACAGGTTCCCCTACGAGCAGTACTTC
TRBV6-1	TRBJ2-7	TRBD1	NA	CASSGPGYQGAIAEQYF	TGTGCCAGCAGTGGACCGGGTTATCAGGGGGCTATTGCCGAGCAGTACTTC
TRBV7-3	TRBJ2-2	TRBD2	NA	CASSPLSGGAGTGELFF	TGTGCCAGCAGCCCGCTTAGCGGGGGGGCTGGCACCGGGGAGCTGTTTTTT
TRBV7-6	TRBJ2-2	NA	NA	CASERETHTGELFF	TGTGCCAGCGAACGGGAGACACACACCGGGGAGCTGTTTTTT
TRBV21-1	TRBJ1-1	NA	NA	CASSRGLPDTEAFF	TGTGCCAGCAGCAGGGGACTTCCGGACACTGAAGCTTTCTTT
TRBV15	TRBJ1-2	TRBD1	NA	CATSRLDRGANYGYTF	TGTGCCACCAGCAGATTGGACAGGGGAGCTAACTATGGCTACACCTTC
TRBV7-6	TRBJ1-1	NA	NA	CASSLGLANSEAFF	TGTGCCAGCAGCTTGGGGCTTGCGAACTCTGAAGCTTTCTTT
TRBV7-7	TRBJ2-5	NA	NA	CASSPSGGTQYF	TGTGCTAGCAGTCCCAGTGGCGGGACCCAGTACTTC
TRBV6-4	TRBJ1-6	NA	NA	CASSDTGGSAPLHF	TGTGCCAGCAGTGACACGGGGGGGTCGGCGCCCCTCCACTTT
TRBV11-3	TRBJ2-7	TRBD1	NA	CASSLGTGAEQYF	TGTGCCAGCAGCCTAGGCACAGGGGCCGAGCAGTACTTC
TRBV9	TRBJ1-1	TRBD1	few	CASSGGTGGGTEAFF	TGTGCCAGCAGCGGGGGGACAGGCGGAGGCACTGAAGCTTTCTTT
TRBV7-2	TRBJ1-1	TRBD1	NA	CASSFGTGSDTEAFF	TGTGCCAGCAGCTTCGGGACAGGATCAGACACTGAAGCTTTCTTT
TRBV4-2	TRBJ2-2	TRBD2	NA	CASRRSGGNTGELFF	TGTGCCAGCAGACGCAGCGGGGGGAACACCGGGGAGCTGTTTTTT
TRBV7-3	TRBJ2-3	TRBD2	NA	CASSSRGGLGTDTQYF	TGTGCCAGCAGCTCGCGGGGGGGCCTCGGCACAGATACGCAGTATTTT
TRBV13	TRBJ2-7	NA	NA	CASSLGRSGEQYF	TGTGCCAGCAGCTTAGGCAGGAGCGGCGAGCAGTACTTC
TRBV19	TRBJ2-3	TRBD2	NA	CASSIRLATDTQYF	TGTGCCAGTAGTATCAGACTAGCCACAGATACGCAGTATTTT
TRBV5-4	TRBJ2-1	NA	NA	CASSLTAGASFYNEQFF	TGTGCCAGCAGCTTGACCGCGGGGGCCTCTTTCTACAATGAGCAGTTCTTC
TRBV7-2	TRBJ2-1	TRBD2	NA	CASSLNGGGAFEQFF	TGTGCCAGCAGCTTAAATGGCGGGGGGGCCTTTGAGCAGTTCTTC
TRBV4-2	TRBJ2-7	NA	few	CASSQERLYEQYF	TGTGCCAGCAGCCAAGAAAGACTTTACGAGCAGTACTTC
TRBV7-2	TRBJ2-3	TRBD2	NA	CASSPRGLASGDTQYF	TGTGCCAGCAGCCCCCGAGGACTAGCGTCGGGAGATACGCAGTATTTT